The 32 T cell receptor beta chains presented below share a single source sample, sequenced in a study of shared clonotypes between healthy human individuals. Some clones are missing from TCRdb's copy, which holds only in-frame ones; the method was immunoSEQ multiplex PCR. In the table there are some 1.4 million clones, roughly 96% of which are singletons. Input material: naive CD4+ T cells sorted from blood. Subset described: CD45RA+ positively selected. Receptors originate from a man younger than 45 in good health.

The CDR3 here is CASSSRRSTNEKLFF. CDR3 nucleotides: TGTGCCAGCAGTTCTCGACGGTCAACTAATGAAAAACTGTTTTTT. V is TRBV28 and J is TRBJ1-4; D remains unclear. Deletions cut 4 bases from V and 0 bases from J, with 9 bases between. This CDR3 has 15 amino acids. CDR1 and CDR2 (germline): MDHEN, SYDVKM. The full variable domain, completed using reference TRBV28 and TRBJ1-4, is DVKVTQSSRYLVKRTGEKVFLECVQDMDHENMFWYRQDPGLGLRLIYFSYDVKMKEKGDIPEGYSVSREKKERFSLILESASTNQTSMYLCASSSRRSTNEKLFFGSGTQLSVL.

The chain is built from TRBV6-5 and TRBJ1-5; D unresolved. This CDR3 contains 15 residues. Germline V gene sequence: CDR1 MNHEY, CDR2 SVGAGI. V was trimmed by 0 bases and J by 1 base, leaving 7 bases between them. CDR3: CASSYSYSSNQPQHF. The CDR3 nucleotides read TGTGCCAGCAGTTACTCGTACAGCAGCAATCAGCCCCAGCATTTT.

CDR3 sequence: CASSFGLESYEQYF. The CDR3 DNA reads TGCGCCAGCAGCTTCGGACTAGAGTCCTACGAGCAGTACTTC. This chain links TRBV5-1 with TRBJ2-7, with TRBD2 matching 7 bases. Germline V lookup: CDR1 SGHRS, CDR2 YFSETQ. The CDR3 totals 14 residues. Trimming removed 2 bases from V and 1 base from J; junction bases left unmatched: 3.

The chain recombines TRBV7-9 with TRBJ2-2; 9 nucleotides agree with TRBD1. Germline values: CDR1 SEHNR, CDR2 FQNEAQ (reference sequence). After removal of 6 bases from V and 2 bases from J, the junction contained 4 bases not matched to a gene. The CDR3 spans 15 residues. Written as DNA, the CDR3 is TGTGCCAGCAGAAGGACAGGGGAAAACACCGGGGAGCTGTTTTTT. This codes for CASRRTGENTGELFF.

The chain links TRBV10-3 to TRBJ1-3; 7 positions agree with TRBD1. V lost 6 bases, J lost 2 bases, and 4 bases stayed unmatched. This CDR3 comprises 14 residues. Per the germline V gene, CDR1 is ENHRY and CDR2 is SYGVKD. This CDR3 reads CAISRGGTGNTIYF. The DNA for the CDR3 is TGTGCCATCAGCAGGGGGGGTACTGGAAACACCATATATTTT.

The chain uses TRBV11-3 and TRBJ2-1, with 12 bases fitting TRBD2. With 0 bases clipped from V and 7 bases from J, the junction kept 4 bases outside the gene matches. Looked up from germline, CDR1 is SGHNT and CDR2 is YENEEA. The CDR3 is 16 amino acids. CDR3 amino acids: CASSLDTSGGNNEQFF. CDR3 DNA sequence: TGTGCCAGCAGCTTAGATACTAGCGGGGGGAATAATGAGCAGTTCTTC. Variable domain in full (rest from reference TRBV11-3 and TRBJ2-1): EAGVVQSPRYKIIEKKQPVAFWCNPISGHNTLYWYLQNLGQGPELLIRYENEEAVDDSQLPKDRFSAERLKGVDSTLKIQPAELGDSAVYLCASSLDTSGGNNEQFFGPGTRLTVL.

V and J are TRBV10-3 and TRBJ1-1; the D is unclear. CDR1 ENHRY and CDR2 SYGVKD come from the germline V gene. The CDR3 contains 16 residues. V lost 0 bases and J lost 3, with 14 bases in between. This CDR3 is CAISESPGGSYTEAFF. The CDR3 coding sequence is TGTGCCATCAGTGAGTCTCCAGGCGGAAGTTACACTGAAGCTTTCTTT.

The rearrangement links TRBV11-3 to TRBJ2-7; a possible D gene is TRBD2 (6 bases). CDR1 is SGHNT, CDR2 YENEEA, per germline. V lost 5 bases, J lost 7 bases, and 15 bases lay in between. This CDR3 is built from 13 residues. The CDR3 spells CASSRSGRGEQYF. CDR3 in DNA: TGTGCCAGCAGCCGCAGCGGTCGGGGGGAGCAGTACTTC.

The rearrangement links TRBV23-1 to TRBJ1-5; weak D call: TRBD1 (5 bases). TRBV23-1 is treated as an ORF (open reading frame) with a function not yet certain. The CDR3 covers 16 residues. Trimming took 0 bases from V and 4 from J, leaving 13 bases between them. CDR3 amino acids: CASSQSGREDNQPQHF. As DNA, the CDR3 is TGCGCCAGCAGTCAATCGGGCAGGGAAGATAATCAGCCCCAGCATTTT.

With respect to this clone: The sample holds other DNA sequences that translate to the same CDR3. The V and J genes are TRBV19 and TRBJ2-1; 8 bases match TRBD2. V was pared by 3 bases and J by 0 bases, with 1 base of the junction left unmatched. The CDR3 extends over 15 amino acids. The germline gives CDR1 LNHDA, CDR2 SQIVND (reference sequence). DNA of the CDR3: TGTGCCAGTAGTATGAGCGGGAGCTCCTACAATGAGCAGTTCTTC. Its protein is CASSMSGSSYNEQFF.

This clone was observed a handful of times. In the same sample, other DNA sequences code for this CDR3. The V gene is TRBV5-5, the J gene TRBJ2-2; D ambiguous. Trimming removed 0 bases from V and 4 bases from J, with 4 bases in between. The CDR3 sequence is 13 residues long. Germline V gene data show CDR1 as SGHKS and CDR2 as YYEKEE (reference sequence). Here the CDR3 DNA reads TGTGCCAGCAGCTTGGCGGGCACCGGGGAGCTGTTTTTT. It yields the protein CASSLAGTGELFF. The whole variable domain, filled in from reference TRBV5-5 and TRBJ2-2, reads DAGVTQSPTHLIKTRGQQVTLRCSPISGHKSVSWYQQVLGQGPQFIFQYYEKEERGRGNFPDRFSARQFPNYSSELNVNALLLGDSALYLCASSLAGTGELFFGEGSRLTVL.

The chain joins TRBV19 to TRBJ1-2; tentative D call: TRBD1 (5 bases). Germline V CDR1 and CDR2: LNHDA, SQIVND (reference sequence). The CDR3 totals 14 residues. Trimming pared 6 bases from V and 4 bases from J, leaving 15 bases between. The CDR3 nucleotides are TGTGCCAGTAGAGAGGGGCGTCTCCCCTATGGCTACACCTTC. It yields the protein CASREGRLPYGYTF.

The chain links TRBV14 to TRBJ1-1, with D hard to call. Germline V lookup: CDR1 SGHDN, CDR2 FVKESK. The CDR3 consists of 12 residues. Trimming took off 1 base at V and 11 bases at J, with 11 bases between the two ends. The CDR3 DNA reads TGTGCCAGCAGCCAAGGGGAGGTGCGGGCTTTCTTT. Residues: CASSQGEVRAFF.

V and J are TRBV19 and TRBJ1-2; a weak D match, TRBD1 (5 bases). CDR3 length: 17 residues. Per germline, CDR1 LNHDA and CDR2 SQIVND (reference sequence). Deletions cut 4 bases from V and 4 bases from J, with 22 bases between. DNA for the CDR3: TGTGCCAGTAGTACCAAAACGGACCCCCTTGGGGGCTATGGCTACACCTTC. Protein: CASSTKTDPLGGYGYTF.

This chain joins TRBV6-5 and TRBJ2-1, with a possible D match to TRBD1 (5 bases). This CDR3 has 15 residues. CDR1 and CDR2 (germline): MNHEY, SVGAGI. V lost 2 bases, J lost 7 bases, and 15 bases lay in between. DNA of the CDR3: TGTGCCAGCAGTTACCTTGGGGCAGTAGGGAATGAGCAGTTCTTC. Amino acid sequence: CASSYLGAVGNEQFF.

The chain links TRBV5-5 to TRBJ2-1, with D possibly being TRBD1 or TRBD2 (5 bases each). Trimming removed 6 bases from V and 6 bases from J, with 22 bases in between. Germline CDR1 and CDR2: SGHKS and YYEKEE (reference sequence). The CDR3 is 16 amino acids. DNA of the CDR3: TGTGCCAGCACTTCCTTGAAGGGGAGAACGGGCAATGAGCAGTTCTTC. This codes for CASTSLKGRTGNEQFF.

The genes are TRBV10-3 and TRBJ1-1; D not resolved. Per germline, CDR1 ENHRY and CDR2 SYGVKD. The CDR3 contains 12 residues. Trimming pared 8 bases from V and 0 bases from J, leaving 7 bases between. The CDR3 sequence: CAIGAMNTEAFF. The CDR3 region has the DNA TGTGCCATCGGTGCAATGAACACTGAAGCTTTCTTT.

Comment on this clone: Other DNA sequences within the sample encode an identical CDR3. The chain employs TRBV28 and TRBJ2-2; no reliable D call. CDR1 and CDR2 from the germline V gene are MDHEN and SYDVKM. The CDR3 length is 15 residues. Trimming shortened V by 3 bases and J by 0 bases, and 8 bases separated the two germline ends. CDR3 sequence (DNA): TGTGCCAGCAGTTTGGGCCTAGCGAACACCGGGGAGCTGTTTTTT. It encodes CASSLGLANTGELFF.

This chain connects TRBV4-1 to TRBJ1-2, with D unresolved. CDR1 and CDR2 from the germline V gene are MGHRA and YSYEKL. This CDR3 has 15 residues. V lost 1 base, J lost 3 bases, and 12 bases lay in between. CDR3 protein: CASSQAGHFDYGYTF. DNA for the CDR3: TGCGCCAGCAGCCAAGCCGGGCACTTCGACTATGGCTACACCTTC.

The V call is TRBV1, the J call TRBJ2-2; the table's D call of TRBD2 was not tested on the DNA. TRBV1 is recorded as a pseudogene. This CDR3 contains 12 residues. CDR3 sequence: CTSSQITGELFF. The CDR3 DNA reads as TGCACCAGCAGCCAAATAACCGGGGAGCTGTTTTTT.

Only one count was recorded for this clone. This chain connects TRBV5-1 to TRBJ2-1; D possibly corresponds to TRBD2 (5 bases). Trimming left V 2 bases short and J 5 bases short, with 11 bases between. This CDR3 has 14 residues. CDR1 is SGHRS, CDR2 YFSETQ, per germline. As DNA, the CDR3 is TGCGCCAGCAGCTTAAGCGGTACTCACAATGAGCAGTTCTTC. Its translation: CASSLSGTHNEQFF.

The chain employs TRBV15 and TRBJ2-1; the match to TRBD2 covers 9 bases. J gave up 8 bases and V 0 bases, and 2 bases lay outside the gene matches. This CDR3 has 14 residues. Germline-derived CDR1 and CDR2 are LNHNV and YYDKDF (reference sequence). In DNA form, the CDR3 reads TGTGCCACCAGCAGAGATGTAGCGGGAGATGAGCAGTTCTTC. Its translation: CATSRDVAGDEQFF.

V gene TRBV28 combines with J gene TRBJ2-2; TRBD2 matches at 15 bases. CDR1 and CDR2 (germline): MDHEN, SYDVKM. J was trimmed by 6 bases and V by 6 bases; bases with no gene match: 5. The CDR3 is 16 residues long. CDR3 sequence reads: CASSHGLAGGAGELFF. The CDR3 DNA reads as TGTGCCAGCAGCCACGGACTAGCGGGAGGGGCCGGGGAGCTGTTTTTT. Combining the CDR3 with reference TRBV28 and TRBJ2-2 gives the whole variable domain DVKVTQSSRYLVKRTGEKVFLECVQDMDHENMFWYRQDPGLGLRLIYFSYDVKMKEKGDIPEGYSVSREKKERFSLILESASTNQTSMYLCASSHGLAGGAGELFFGEGSRLTVL.

This chain connects TRBV15 to TRBJ2-4; 15 nucleotides agree with TRBD2. With 1 base clipped from V and 6 bases from J, the junction kept 1 base outside the gene matches. The CDR3 totals 16 residues. The germline CDR1 and CDR2 sequences are LNHNV and YYDKDF (reference sequence). The CDR3 coding sequence is TGTGCCACCAGCAGAGCGGGACTAGCGGGAGGAAACATTCAGTACTTC. Amino acid sequence: CATSRAGLAGGNIQYF.

This chain joins TRBV10-3 and TRBJ1-3; no definite D call. CDR1 is ENHRY and CDR2 is SYGVKD in the germline V gene. The V gene lost 6 bases and the J gene lost 2 bases, with 2 bases spanning the gap. The CDR3 runs to 11 residues. The CDR3 region is CAISPGNTIYF. The DNA of the CDR3 is TGTGCCATCAGCCCTGGAAACACCATATATTTT.

J is TRBJ1-5 and V is TRBV6-1; D is unresolved. Trimming removed 6 bases at V and 5 bases at J, with 11 bases between. Per germline, CDR1 MNHNS and CDR2 SASEGT. The CDR3 sequence is 13 residues long. The CDR3 is CASRRTADQPQHF. CDR3 in DNA: TGTGCCAGCAGAAGGACGGCTGATCAGCCCCAGCATTTT.

The chain carries TRBV7-9 and TRBJ2-5, with a tentative D call TRBD1 (5 bases). CDR1 is SEHNR and CDR2 is FQNEAQ in the germline V gene (reference sequence). This CDR3 has 14 amino acids. The V and J ends lost 7 bases and 5 bases respectively, with 17 bases between them. In nucleotides, the CDR3 is TGTGCCAGCACCTATCAGGGTGGGGTGGAGACCCAGTACTTC. Translated: CASTYQGGVETQYF.

The chain links TRBV27 to TRBJ2-7, with D perhaps matching TRBD2 (7 bases). The V end was cut by 6 bases, the J end by 3 bases, with 30 bases between. The CDR3 consists of 19 residues. CDR1 is MNHEY, CDR2 SMNVEV, per germline (reference sequence). CDR3 nucleotide sequence: TGTGCCAGCAGCACGCGTAGGACCTCCGGAGAAGCGGGACACTACGAGCAGTACTTC. Translating it yields CASSTRRTSGEAGHYEQYF.

The CDR3 is CASSMTLAGNYEQYF. The CDR3 region has the DNA TGTGCCAGTAGTATGACTCTAGCGGGAAACTACGAGCAGTACTTC. The chain combines TRBV19 with TRBJ2-7; 9 nucleotides align to TRBD2. V was clipped by 3 bases and J by 3 bases; unmatched bases: 6. Per the germline V gene, CDR1 is LNHDA and CDR2 is SQIVND (reference sequence). CDR3 size: 15 residues.

The CDR3 DNA reads TGCGCCAGCAGCCAAGGGGGACTAGCGGGAGGGCGGCCAGATACGCAGTATTTT. It translates to CASSQGGLAGGRPDTQYF. This chain uses TRBV4-3 with TRBJ2-3; TRBD2 matches 16 bases. V shed 1 base and J 4 bases; nucleotides not matched to a gene: 5. CDR3 length: 18 residues. CDR1 LGHNA and CDR2 YSLEER come from the germline V gene.

A note on this clone: Different DNA sequences within this sample yield the same CDR3. The chain combines TRBV11-3 with TRBJ2-2; D may be TRBD2 (5 bases). Germline CDR1 and CDR2: SGHNT and YENEEA. V was clipped by 5 bases and J by 2 bases, with 15 bases between them. This CDR3 contains 16 residues. CDR3 protein: CASSPTSGSNTGELFF. CDR3 sequence (DNA): TGTGCCAGCAGCCCGACGAGCGGAAGTAACACCGGGGAGCTGTTTTTT.

This rearrangement joins TRBV11-2 to TRBJ2-3; 7 bases match TRBD2. J gave up 2 bases and V 1 base, and 3 bases lay outside the gene matches. This CDR3 contains 15 residues. CDR1 and CDR2 (germline): SGHAT, FQNNGV. The CDR3 coding sequence is TGTGCCAGCAGCTTAGGGACTAGGTACACAGATACGCAGTATTTT. Translated: CASSLGTRYTDTQYF.